The clone carrying this TCR beta chain was seen just once. Its target is unknown. This entry belongs to a study of cytomegalovirus exposure and HLA in healthy donors. General observations from the study: Under in vitro conditions, a few CMV-associated chains were confirmed as specific for CMV antigens. About 87% or about 30% of the time was how often most TCR beta V segments were productive, according to an earlier analysis. A later analysis found TCR association rates differed by HLA locus, highest for DRB1 and lowest for HLA-C.

The PCR made use of 60 Vbeta and 13 Jbeta primers. Libraries were prepared by immunoSEQ multiplex PCR; TCRdb keeps only in-frame clonotypes and omits some of them. The repertoire consists of around 200,000 clones, with roughly 76% occurring once and the leading ten covering roughly 6.7%. This CDR3 is 20 amino acids long. The ends lost 3 bases at V and 5 bases at J; junction bases unmatched: 24. The V gene's germline CDR1 is SGHNT and CDR2 YENEEA. The sequencing sample was made of PBMCs. The sequence came from a man in his forties in good health and CMV-seropositive. The chain couples TRBV11-3 to TRBJ2-7; TRBD2 matches at 8 bases. The CDR3 is CASSFGSERGLNISPHEQYF. The CDR3, as DNA: TGTGCCAGCAGCTTCGGAAGTGAGCGGGGGCTAAATATATCCCCCCACGAGCAGTACTTC.